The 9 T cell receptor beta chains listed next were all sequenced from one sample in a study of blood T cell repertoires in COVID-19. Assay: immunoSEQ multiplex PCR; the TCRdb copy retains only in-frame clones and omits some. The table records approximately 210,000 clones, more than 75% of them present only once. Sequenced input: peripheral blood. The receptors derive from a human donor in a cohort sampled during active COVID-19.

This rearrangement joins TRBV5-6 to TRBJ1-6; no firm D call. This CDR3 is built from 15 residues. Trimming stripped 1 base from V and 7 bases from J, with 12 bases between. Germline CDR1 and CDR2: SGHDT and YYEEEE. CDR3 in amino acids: CASSLMETKNSPLHF. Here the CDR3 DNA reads TGTGCCAGCAGCTTGATGGAGACCAAAAATTCACCCCTCCACTTT.

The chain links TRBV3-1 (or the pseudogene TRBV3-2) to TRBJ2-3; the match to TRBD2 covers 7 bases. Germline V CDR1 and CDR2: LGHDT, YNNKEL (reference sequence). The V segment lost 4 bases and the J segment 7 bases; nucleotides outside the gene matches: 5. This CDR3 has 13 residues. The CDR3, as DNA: TGTGCCAGCAGCCCTTGGGGGGGGAATACGCAGTATTTT. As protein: CASSPWGGNTQYF.

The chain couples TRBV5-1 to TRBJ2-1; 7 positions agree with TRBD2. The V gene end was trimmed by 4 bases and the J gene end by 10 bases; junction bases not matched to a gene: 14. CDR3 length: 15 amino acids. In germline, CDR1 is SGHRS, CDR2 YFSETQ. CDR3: CASSLGGGLSEEQFF. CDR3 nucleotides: TGCGCCAGCAGCCTCGGGGGAGGGCTCTCGGAGGAGCAGTTCTTC. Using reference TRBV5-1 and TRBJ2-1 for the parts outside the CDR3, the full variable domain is KAGVTQTPRYLIKTRGQQVTLSCSPISGHRSVSWYQQTPGQGLQFLFEYFSETQRNKGNFPGRFSGRQFSNSRSEMNVSTLELGDSALYLCASSLGGGLSEEQFFGPGTRLTVL.

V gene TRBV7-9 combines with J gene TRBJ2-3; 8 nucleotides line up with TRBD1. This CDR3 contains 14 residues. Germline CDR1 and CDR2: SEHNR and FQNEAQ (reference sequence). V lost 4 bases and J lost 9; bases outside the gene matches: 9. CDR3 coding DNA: TGTGCCAGCAGCTCGACAGGGGACACGGGGACGCAGTATTTT. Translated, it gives CASSSTGDTGTQYF.

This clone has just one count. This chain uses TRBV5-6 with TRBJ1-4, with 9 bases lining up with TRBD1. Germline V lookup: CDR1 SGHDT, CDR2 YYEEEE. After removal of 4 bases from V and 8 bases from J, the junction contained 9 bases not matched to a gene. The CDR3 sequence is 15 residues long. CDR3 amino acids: CASSTTGGLGEKLFF. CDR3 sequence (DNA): TGTGCCAGCAGCACAACAGGGGGCTTAGGAGAAAAACTGTTTTTT.

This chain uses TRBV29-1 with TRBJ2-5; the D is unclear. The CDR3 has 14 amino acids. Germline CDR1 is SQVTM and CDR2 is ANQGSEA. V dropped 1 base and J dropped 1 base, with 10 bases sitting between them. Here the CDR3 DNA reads TGCAGCGTTGAAGGGAGACTGGTCCAAGAGACCCAGTACTTC. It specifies CSVEGRLVQETQYF.

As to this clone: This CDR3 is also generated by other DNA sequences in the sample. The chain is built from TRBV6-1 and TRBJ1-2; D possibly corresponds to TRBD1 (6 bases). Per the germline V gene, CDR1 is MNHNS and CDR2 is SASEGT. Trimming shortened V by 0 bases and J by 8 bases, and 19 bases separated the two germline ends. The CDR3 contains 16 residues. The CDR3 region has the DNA TGTGCCAGCAGTGAAGCGCTTCGCGGGGGCGCAGGAGGCTACACCTTC. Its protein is CASSEALRGGAGGYTF.

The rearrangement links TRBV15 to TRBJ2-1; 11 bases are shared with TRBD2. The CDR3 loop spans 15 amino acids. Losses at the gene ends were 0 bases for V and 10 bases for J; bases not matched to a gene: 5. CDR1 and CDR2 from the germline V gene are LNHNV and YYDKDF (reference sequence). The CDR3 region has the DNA TGTGCCACCAGCAGAGATCCGCTAGCGGGAGGCGAGCAGTTCTTC. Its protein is CATSRDPLAGGEQFF.

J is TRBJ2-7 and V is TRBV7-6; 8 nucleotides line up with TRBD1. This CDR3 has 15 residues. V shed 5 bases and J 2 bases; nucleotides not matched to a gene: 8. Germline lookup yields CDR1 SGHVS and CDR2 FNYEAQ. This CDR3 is CASSLGQGDPYEQYF. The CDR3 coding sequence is TGTGCCAGCAGCCTTGGACAGGGAGATCCCTACGAGCAGTACTTC.